These T cell receptor beta chains were read from a single sample in a study of T-cell reconstitution after alpha-beta-depleted transplantation in children. MiXCR, run by TCRdb on the PCR reads, gives a single entry per CDR3 protein. The top ten clones hold just under 6.5% of a sample with 220,000 or so distinct CDR3 sequences, around 7.8% of them seen once. This specimen consisted of PBMCs, mostly from graft donor cells, obtained 180 days after TCRalphabeta/CD19-depleted stem cell transplant. The receptors here all came from a male patient under 18 who had a stem cell transplant for acute lymphoblastic leukemia, so the T cells may come from the graft donor. Both conserved end residues are part of each CDR3. A D gene is named only where the DNA matches it firmly. Only some rows state a clone size, as once, few, many or a class for expanded clones.

CDR3 protein,CDR3 DNA,J gene,clone size,D gene,V gene
CASRVSGLKNEKLFF,TGTGCCAGCAGAGTCTCGGGTCTGAAAAATGAAAAACTGTTTTTT,TRBJ1-4,many,NA,TRBV12-3/TRBV12-4
CASSQVGPGAKETQYF,TGTGCCAGCAGCCAAGTAGGTCCGGGAGCTAAAGAGACCCAGTACTTC,TRBJ2-5,many,NA,TRBV7-2
CASSLYVGETLSYEQYF,TGCGCCAGCAGCTTGTATGTGGGCGAAACTCTCTCCTACGAGCAGTACTTC,TRBJ2-7,many,NA,TRBV5-1
CASSLAGRSAKNIQYF,TGCGCCAGCAGCTTGGCGGGACGTTCAGCCAAAAACATTCAGTACTTC,TRBJ2-4,NA,NA,TRBV5-1
CAPARTQYF,TGTGCCCCCGCCCGCACGCAGTATTTT,TRBJ2-3,few,NA,TRBV6-7
CSVDSGSYEQYF,TGCAGCGTTGACAGCGGGAGCTACGAGCAGTACTTC,TRBJ2-7,many,TRBD2,TRBV29-1
CASSLAPGQGSITIYF,TGTGCCAGCAGCTTAGCCCCGGGACAGGGATCCATAACCATATATTTT,TRBJ1-3,many,TRBD1,TRBV7-2
CASSALAGGRETQYF,TGTGCCAGCAGTGCTCTAGCGGGAGGCAGAGAGACCCAGTACTTC,TRBJ2-5,many,TRBD2,TRBV6-1
CASSLGDSPLHF,TGTGCCAGCAGTTTAGGGGACTCACCCCTCCACTTT,TRBJ1-6,many,NA,TRBV28
CATTKDGSGTRYGYTF,TGTGCCACCACCAAAGATGGCTCCGGGACACGGTATGGCTACACCTTC,TRBJ1-2,NA,NA,TRBV3-1
CASSPSRPGEQFF,TGTGCCAGCTCACCATCCAGACCAGGAGAGCAGTTCTTC,TRBJ2-1,many,NA,TRBV18
CASSAQRGGLTDTQYF,TGTGCCAGCAGTGCCCAGCGGGGGGGCCTGACAGATACGCAGTATTTT,TRBJ2-3,many,TRBD2,TRBV12-3/TRBV12-4
CASSSSTNGYTF,NA,TRBJ1-2,many,NA,TRBV28
CASSQRQGGNYGYTF,TGTGCCAGCAGCCAGAGACAGGGGGGAAACTATGGCTACACCTTC,TRBJ1-2,many,TRBD1,TRBV4-2
CASSVSFYQATDTQYF,TGTGCCAGTAGTGTCTCGTTTTACCAGGCCACAGATACGCAGTATTTT,TRBJ2-3,once,NA,TRBV19
CASSLARADTQYF,TGTGCCAGCAGTTTAGCGCGGGCTGATACGCAGTATTTT,TRBJ2-3,many,NA,TRBV12-3/TRBV12-4
CASTTGRGTDTQYF,TGTGCCAGCACCACAGGGAGGGGCACAGATACGCAGTATTTT,TRBJ2-3,many,NA,TRBV12-3/TRBV12-4
CASSRANYEQYF,TGTGCCAGCAGCCGGGCCAACTACGAGCAGTACTTC,TRBJ2-7,many,NA,TRBV11-2
CASSQRDTGTLYEQYF,TGCGCCAGCAGCCAGCGGGACACGGGGACCCTCTACGAGCAGTACTTC,TRBJ2-7,NA,NA,TRBV4-3
CASSLDGTTGNEQFF,TGTGCCAGCAGCTTAGACGGGACCACGGGGAATGAGCAGTTCTTC,TRBJ2-1,many,NA,TRBV7-2